These 7 T cell receptor beta chains were sequenced from one sample in a study of identical twins. TCRdb independently ran MiXCR on the 5' RACE reads; one entry per CDR3 protein. The profile shows 420,000 or so distinct CDR3 sequences, about a fifth of them singletons. Sequenced input: naive T cells sorted from blood. These receptors all stem from a man between 50 and 59 years old in good health.

This clonotype was seen repeatedly, ten times or more. The chain employs TRBV10-3 and TRBJ2-1; TRBD1 matches at 7 bases. V dropped 10 bases and J dropped 2; count of bases not matched to a gene: 8. Germline CDR1 reads ENHRY; CDR2 reads SYGVKD. The CDR3 is 14 residues long. CDR3: CANTGTVPYNEQFF. DNA for the CDR3: TGTGCCAACACCGGGACAGTCCCCTACAATGAGCAGTTCTTC.

This clonotype was detected ten times or more. This sequence joins TRBV4-3 and TRBJ1-2; D is possibly TRBD1 (5 bases). The CDR3 sequence is 12 residues long. V gave up 4 bases and J gave up 5 bases, with 8 bases separating them. Germline CDR1 reads LGHNA; CDR2 reads YSLEER. This chain's CDR3 is CASSPGRYGYTF. The CDR3 region has the DNA TGCGCCAGCAGCCCGGGACGGTATGGCTACACCTTC.

This clonotype was observed a handful of times. The chain couples TRBV5-1 to TRBJ2-6; D not resolved. Trimming removed 4 bases at V and 0 bases at J, with 5 bases between. The CDR3 runs to 14 residues. Germline V gives CDR1 SGHRS, CDR2 YFSETQ. The CDR3 region has the DNA TGCGCCAGCAGCGGGAACTCTGGGGCCAACGTCCTGACTTTC. This codes for CASSGNSGANVLTF.

This clonotype was recorded at least ten times. The chain is built from TRBV6-5 and TRBJ2-3; maybe TRBD1 (5 bases). CDR3 length: 14 amino acids. Germline loops: CDR1 MNHEY, CDR2 SVGAGI. Trimming left V 3 bases short and J 4 bases short, with 11 bases between. The CDR3, as DNA: TGTGCCAGCAGTTATGCAGGGTCGGCAGATACGCAGTATTTT. It translates to CASSYAGSADTQYF.

This clonotype was observed at least ten times. The rearrangement links TRBV5-1 to TRBJ2-2, with D perhaps assigned TRBD1 or TRBD2 (5 bases each). The CDR3 covers 14 residues. Deletions cut 7 bases from V and 4 bases from J, with 14 bases between. Germline loops: CDR1 SGHRS, CDR2 YFSETQ. The CDR3 protein is CASQTGRSTGELFF. The CDR3 DNA follows: TGCGCCAGCCAGACGGGACGTTCCACCGGGGAGCTGTTTTTT.

This clonotype was observed a few times. This rearrangement joins TRBV9 to TRBJ2-2; D is possibly TRBD2 (6 bases). Germline V CDR1 and CDR2: SGDLS, YYNGEE. CDR3 length equals 15 residues. V was trimmed by 4 bases and J by 1 base, leaving 11 bases between them. The CDR3 loop is CASSRGNLNTGELFF. The CDR3, as DNA: TGTGCCAGCAGCCGGGGGAATCTGAACACCGGGGAGCTGTTTTTT.

This sequence joins TRBV10-3 and TRBJ2-1; possibly TRBD2 for D (10 bases). This CDR3 has 19 amino acids. V was pared by 0 bases and J by 12 bases, with 30 bases between. Looked up from germline, CDR1 is ENHRY and CDR2 is SYGVKD. The CDR3 DNA follows: TGTGCCATCAGTGAGTCGATCTCCCTAGCGGGAGATTGGGGACAGGGGCAGTTCTTC. It yields the protein CAISESISLAGDWGQGQFF.